This T cell receptor (beta chain) was found in a study of blood T cell repertoires in COVID-19. On the study more broadly: Sites across the United States, Italy and Spain contributed samples from acute and convalescent COVID-19. T cells, B-cell-depleted T cells, or PBMCs supplied cDNA or gDNA.

The CDR3 covers 15 residues. Germline V lookup: CDR1 SGDLS, CDR2 YYNGEE. Trimming removed 0 bases at V and 6 bases at J, with 16 bases between. Per the study methods: Counts of nucleated cells, estimated from reference gene primer amplification, were obtained. Profiling relied on immunoSEQ multiplex PCR, and the TCRdb table lists in-frame clones only, not all of them. The V and J calls and clone size are taken from that table; D and trimming were inferred from the DNA. Here the sample spans roughly 340,000 clones, over 70% being singletons. Seattle researchers signed up patients amid active infection and tracked them longitudinally.

V and J are TRBV9 and TRBJ2-7, with a weak D call TRBD1 (5 bases). This clonotype originated in a woman aged 45-59 years with COVID-19, enrolled during active disease. Sequenced: peripheral blood. CDR3 in DNA: TGTGCCAGCAGCGTAGACTGGGTAGGGGTTGCCGAGCAGTACTTC. Its protein product is CASSVDWVGVAEQYF.